The 32 T cell receptor beta chains listed next were all sequenced from one sample in a study of T cells in Graves' hyperthyroidism and ophthalmopathy. Amplification targeted TCR beta CDR3 regions from RNA transcripts. First-round RT-PCR targeting the TCR CDR3 was performed with the HTBI primer set. Each CDR3 protein gets one entry after TCRdb re-called the multiplex PCR reads with MiXCR. Among about 570,000 distinct CDR3 sequences listed, under 60% were seen once. Sequenced material: peripheral blood or thyroid tissue (not recorded which). These receptors came from an adult woman with Graves' disease, either hyperthyroidism or ophthalmopathy (not recorded which).

This clonotype occurred a few times. The rearrangement links TRBV7-9 to TRBJ1-1; no clear D gene. The CDR3 extends over 14 amino acids. Per the germline V gene, CDR1 is SEHNR and CDR2 is FQNEAQ (reference sequence). Trimming took off 2 bases at V and 3 bases at J, with 10 bases between the two ends. CDR3 coding DNA: TGTGCCAGCAGCTTAATGCGGGAGGACACTGAAGCTTTCTTT. Protein sequence: CASSLMREDTEAFF.

Only one count was recorded for this clonotype. The V call is TRBV6-1, the J call TRBJ2-5; a possible D gene is TRBD1 (6 bases). The germline CDR1 and CDR2 sequences are MNHNS and SASEGT. V shed 6 bases and J shed 9 bases, with 17 bases lying between them. CDR3 length: 13 residues. DNA of the CDR3: TGTGCCAGCAGGGAACAGGGCCAGCAGCCCCAGTACTTC. This gives the protein CASREQGQQPQYF.

CDR3 protein: CSAWGQAAGANVLTF. CDR3 in DNA: TGCAGTGCGTGGGGGCAGGCGGCTGGGGCCAACGTCCTGACTTTC. This chain uses TRBV20-1 with TRBJ2-6, with D possibly being TRBD1 (6 bases). Germline-derived CDR1 and CDR2 are DFQATT and SNEGSKA (reference sequence). V was cut by 6 bases and J by 2 bases, with 14 bases left in between. This CDR3 contains 15 residues.

This clonotype was detected a few times. This sequence joins TRBV20-1 and TRBJ1-5; D possibly corresponds to TRBD1 (6 bases). The CDR3 totals 13 residues. CDR1 and CDR2 (germline): DFQATT, SNEGSKA (reference sequence). The V gene lost 4 bases and the J gene lost 3 bases, with 10 bases spanning the gap. DNA of the CDR3: TGCAGTGCTACGCGGGACATCAATCAGCCCCAGCATTTT. This translates into CSATRDINQPQHF.

The chain is built from TRBV7-2 and TRBJ1-1; 7 nucleotides agree with TRBD1. Trimming cost V 5 bases and J 10 bases; bases outside gene matches: 10. The CDR3 runs 13 residues. The germline gives CDR1 SGHTA, CDR2 FQGNSA. CDR3: CASSQDRAQGAFF. In nucleotides, the CDR3 is TGTGCCAGCAGCCAAGACAGGGCCCAGGGAGCTTTCTTT. The entire variable domain, with the rest obtained from reference TRBV7-2 and TRBJ1-1, is as follows: GAGVSQSPSNKVTEKGKDVELRCDPISGHTALYWYRQSLGQGLEFLIYFQGNSAPDKSGLPSDRFSAERTGGSVSTLTIQRTQQEDSAVYLCASSQDRAQGAFFGQGTRLTVV.

In its sample, this clonotype was seen many times. The chain uses TRBV7-3 and TRBJ1-2; tentative D call: TRBD1 (5 bases). V was pared by 5 bases and J by 2 bases, with 12 bases between. Germline CDR1 reads SGHTA; CDR2 reads FQGTGA. The CDR3 loop spans 14 amino acids. CDR3 region: CASSQTASNYGYTF. CDR3 bases: TGTGCCAGCAGCCAGACAGCCTCGAACTATGGCTACACCTTC.

The V and J genes are TRBV12-3 or TRBV12-4 and TRBJ1-6; maybe TRBD1 (5 bases). CDR3 length equals 15 residues. V was shortened by 6 bases and J by 9 bases, with 18 bases between the two germline ends. In DNA, the CDR3 is TGTGCCAGCAGCTTTAACGGGACTGTGGGTTCACCCCTCCACTTT. Its translation is CASSFNGTVGSPLHF.

The V gene is TRBV7-3, the J gene TRBJ2-7, with 14 bases matching TRBD2. Gene TRBJ2-5 matches the end of the DNA better, so the J call may be wrong. The V gene's germline CDR1 is SGHTA and CDR2 FQGTGA. The CDR3 runs 17 residues. Written as DNA, the CDR3 is TGTGCCAGCAGTGGTACCGGGACTAGCGGGAGAGGTGAGACCCAGTACTTC. Protein: CASSGTGTSGRGETQYF.

This clonotype was counted at least ten times. The rearrangement uses TRBV6-1 and TRBJ1-5; 7 nucleotides align to TRBD1. The germline CDR1 and CDR2 sequences are MNHNS and SASEGT. With 7 bases clipped from V and 3 bases from J, the junction kept 3 bases outside the gene matches. CDR3 length: 13 residues. CDR3 nucleotide sequence: TGTGCCAGCATCGGGACAGTCAATCAGCCCCAGCATTTT. Translated, it gives CASIGTVNQPQHF.

This clonotype has at least ten counts. The J gene is TRBJ1-1, the V gene TRBV25-1; D gene unclear. This CDR3 is 12 amino acids long. Germline-derived CDR1 and CDR2 are MGHDK and SYGVNS. Trimming took 3 bases from V and 3 from J, leaving 5 bases between them. The CDR3 region is CASSDLDTEAFF. The CDR3 DNA is TGTGCCAGCAGTGATTTGGACACTGAAGCTTTCTTT.

The rearrangement links TRBV2 to TRBJ1-1, with no clear D. Germline lookup yields CDR1 SNHLY and CDR2 FYNNEI. The CDR3 is 12 residues long. Trimming left V 2 bases short and J 8 bases short, with 9 bases between. The DNA of the CDR3 is TGTGCCAGCAGTGAATTAGGTCAAGAAGCTTTCTTT. This encodes CASSELGQEAFF. Full variable domain (remainder filled in from reference TRBV2 and TRBJ1-1): EPEVTQTPSHQVTQMGQEVILRCVPISNHLYFYWYRQILGQKVEFLVSFYNNEISEKSEIFDDQFSVERPDGSNFTLKIRSTKLEDSAMYFCASSELGQEAFFGQGTRLTVV.

The rearrangement links TRBV5-6 to TRBJ2-2; D unresolved. Trimming left V 0 bases short and J 1 base short, with 7 bases between. There are 15 residues in the CDR3. Germline values: CDR1 SGHDT, CDR2 YYEEEE. CDR3 in amino acids: CASSLASENTGELFF. CDR3 nucleotides: TGTGCCAGCAGCTTGGCCTCGGAGAACACCGGGGAGCTGTTTTTT.

Many counts were recorded for this clonotype. V gene TRBV6-2 or TRBV6-3 combines with J gene TRBJ2-7; D might be TRBD1 (6 bases). This CDR3 comprises 14 residues. Germline V CDR1 and CDR2: MNHEY, SVGEGT. Trimming shortened V by 7 bases and J by 1 base, and 14 bases separated the two germline ends. As DNA, the CDR3 is TGTGCCAGCACTTTGGACAGCCTATCCTACGAGCAGTACTTC. It codes for CASTLDSLSYEQYF.

The rearrangement uses TRBV5-1 and TRBJ2-3; tentative D call: TRBD1 (6 bases). The CDR3 is made up of 13 amino acids. V lost 3 bases and J lost 4, with 9 bases in between. The germline V gene encodes CDR1 SGHRS and CDR2 YFSETQ. CDR3: CASSSQGPDTQYF. The CDR3 DNA is TGCGCCAGCAGCTCACAGGGCCCAGATACGCAGTATTTT.

This clonotype was counted ten times or more. The chain has TRBV4-1 and TRBJ1-2; perhaps TRBD1 as D (6 bases). This CDR3 is built from 15 residues. Germline CDR1 is MGHRA and CDR2 is YSYEKL. The V gene lost 2 bases and the J gene lost 3 bases, with 13 bases spanning the gap. CDR3 DNA: TGCGCCAGCAGCCAACCTGGGACAAGGGACTATGGCTACACCTTC. As protein: CASSQPGTRDYGYTF.

Turning to this clonotype: This may be a read error: a much more frequent sequence differs by one nucleotide. The chain joins TRBV7-9 to TRBJ2-7; the D is unclear. The CDR3 length is 15 residues. Germline V gene lookup returns CDR1 SEHNR and CDR2 FQNEAQ (reference sequence). The CDR3 sequence: CASSLGGPGPYEQYF. Here the CDR3 DNA reads TGCGCCAGCAGCTTGGGCGGCCCCGGACCTTACGAGCAGTACTTC.

V is TRBV27 and J is TRBJ2-5; 13 bases align to TRBD2. The CDR3 is made up of 17 amino acids. V was pared by 5 bases and J by 4 bases, with 10 bases of the junction left unmatched. Germline CDR1 reads MNHEY; CDR2 reads SMNVEV (reference sequence). The CDR3: CASSPTSGRAYAETQYF. The CDR3 DNA is TGTGCCAGCAGTCCCACTAGCGGGAGGGCCTACGCAGAGACCCAGTACTTC.

On this clonotype itself: One end of the junction varies from germline; a read error may be responsible. The V and J genes are TRBV7-2 and TRBJ1-5; TRBD1 might be the D (6 bases). Germline CDR1 and CDR2: SGHTA and FQGNSA. This CDR3 has 17 amino acids. CDR3 bases: TGTGCCAGCAGCCTAAACCAGGCGGAGGCAGGGGCCCAGCCCAAGCATTTT. Its protein is CASSLNQAEAGAQPKHF.

There are many counts of this clonotype. The chain uses TRBV27 and TRBJ1-1, with D uncertain. CDR1 and CDR2 (germline): MNHEY, SMNVEV (reference sequence). V was cut by 1 base and J by 0 bases, with 9 bases left in between. The CDR3 extends over 15 amino acids. For the CDR3, the DNA is TGTGCCAGCAGTTTATACGGGCAGGTGAACACTGAAGCTTTCTTT. Amino acids: CASSLYGQVNTEAFF.

The rearrangement links TRBV19 to TRBJ1-1; the D gene is possibly TRBD1 (5 bases). CDR1 is LNHDA and CDR2 is SQIVND in the germline V gene (reference sequence). V was clipped by 5 bases and J by 3 bases, with 13 bases between them. CDR3 length: 14 residues. The CDR3 sequence: CASSQQAGYTEAFF. The CDR3 DNA sequence: TGTGCCAGTAGTCAACAGGCTGGGTACACTGAAGCTTTCTTT.

J is TRBJ2-7 and V is TRBV6-4, with D perhaps TRBD1 (5 bases). Per the germline V gene, CDR1 is MRHNA and CDR2 is SNTAGT. The CDR3 loop spans 13 amino acids. Deletions cut 3 bases from V and 3 bases from J, with 9 bases between. The CDR3 region is CASSEGAHYEQYF. The DNA of the CDR3 is TGTGCCAGCAGTGAAGGGGCCCACTACGAGCAGTACTTC.

The chain combines TRBV20-1 with TRBJ2-5; the D is unclear. From germline, CDR1 is DFQATT and CDR2 SNEGSKA (reference sequence). The CDR3 has 11 residues. V was pared by 6 bases and J by 2 bases, with 7 bases between. The CDR3 bases are TGCAGTGCAGCAGCGCAAGAGACCCAGTACTTC. It encodes CSAAAQETQYF.

The CDR3 DNA reads as TGTGCCTGGAGTGTACGGGGCCGCCAGCCCCAGCATTTT. Its protein is CAWSVRGRQPQHF. The chain joins TRBV30 to TRBJ1-5, with D possibly TRBD1 on 5 matching bases. Trimming cost V 0 bases and J 7 bases, with 10 bases left between them. The CDR3 has 13 amino acids. In germline, CDR1 is GTSNPN, CDR2 SVGIG (reference sequence).

This clonotype was recorded once. The rearrangement links TRBV7-9 to TRBJ2-7; D unclear. CDR3 length equals 15 residues. V lost 6 bases and J 2 bases, leaving 17 bases between the germline ends. CDR1 is SEHNR, CDR2 FQNEAQ, per germline (reference sequence). The CDR3 here is CASSLTGGNPYEQYF. CDR3 in DNA: TGTGCCAGCAGTCTAACGGGCGGCAACCCCTACGAGCAGTACTTC.

In its sample, this clonotype was seen many times. The V and J genes are TRBV7-3 and TRBJ1-2; D is possibly TRBD1 (5 bases). The CDR3 consists of 14 residues. From germline, CDR1 is SGHTA and CDR2 FQGTGA. V was cut by 2 bases and J by 7 bases, with 14 bases left in between. The CDR3 coding sequence is TGTGCCAGCAGCTTAGGGTGGGGGACGGGTGGCTACACCTTC. It encodes CASSLGWGTGGYTF.

This clonotype was detected only once. This chain joins TRBV2 and TRBJ2-7; the D call may be TRBD1 or TRBD2 (5 bases each). Trimming took 6 bases from V and 1 from J, leaving 19 bases between them. The CDR3 is made up of 16 amino acids. Germline V gives CDR1 SNHLY, CDR2 FYNNEI. This chain's CDR3 is CASSGSRDRISYEQYF. CDR3 nucleotide sequence: TGTGCCAGCAGCGGATCCCGGGACCGGATATCCTACGAGCAGTACTTC.

The sample holds many counts of this clonotype. The rearrangement uses TRBV6-5 and TRBJ2-7, with 10 bases that match TRBD1. J lost 1 base, V lost 6 bases, and 3 bases had no gene match. There are 14 residues in the CDR3. Germline V CDR1 and CDR2: MNHEY, SVGAGI. The CDR3 sequence: CASRPGQGSYEQYF. The CDR3 DNA reads as TGTGCCAGCAGGCCGGGACAGGGGTCCTACGAGCAGTACTTC.

This clonotype has just a few counts. The chain joins TRBV29-1 to TRBJ2-6; D is undetermined. CDR1 SQVTM and CDR2 ANQGSEA come from the germline V gene. This CDR3 has 13 residues. The ends were cut back, 7 bases at V and 0 bases at J, with 7 bases in the middle. In nucleotides, the CDR3 is TGCAGCGCCCAGCACTCTGGGGCCAACGTCCTGACTTTC. It encodes CSAQHSGANVLTF.

This clonotype has a count of ten or more. The CDR3 coding sequence is TGTGCCAGCGCACAGTTTAATAGCAATCAGCCCCAGCATTTT. Residues: CASAQFNSNQPQHF. The gene calls are TRBV6-1 and TRBJ1-5, with D uncertain. Trimming cost V 8 bases and J 0 bases, with 11 bases left between them. Per germline, CDR1 MNHNS and CDR2 SASEGT. The CDR3 runs 14 residues.

This clonotype has at least ten counts. The chain joins TRBV19 to TRBJ1-5; maybe TRBD1 (5 bases). Trimming took 2 bases from V and 1 from J, leaving 12 bases between them. The CDR3 spans 16 residues. Per the germline V gene, CDR1 is LNHDA and CDR2 is SQIVND (reference sequence). CDR3 amino acids: CASSIRGHASNQPQHF. The CDR3 DNA reads as TGTGCCAGTAGTATAAGAGGACACGCAAGCAATCAGCCCCAGCATTTT.

The gene calls are TRBV5-1 and TRBJ2-5; 9 nucleotides align to TRBD1. The end of the DNA fits TRBJ2-1 better, so the J call may be wrong. This CDR3 is 15 amino acids long. The V gene's germline CDR1 is SGHRS and CDR2 YFSETQ. CDR3 region: CASSPLDRGRNEQFF. CDR3 nucleotide sequence: TGCGCCAGCAGCCCCCTGGACAGGGGACGCAATGAGCAGTTCTTC.

The table lists this clonotype with many counts. This chain connects TRBV20-1 to TRBJ2-7; the match to TRBD2 covers 16 bases. The CDR3 totals 17 residues. CDR1 and CDR2 from the germline V gene are DFQATT and SNEGSKA (reference sequence). The DNA for the CDR3 is TGCACCGCAAAAAAAGCCGGGACTAGCGGGAGGGCGGGGGAGCAGTACTTC. Residues: CTAKKAGTSGRAGEQYF.